The 19 T cell receptor beta chains given below trace back to one sample, sequenced in a study of regulatory T cells in long-lasting Graves disease. Time point in this sample: persistent/refractory GD, antithyroid drugs over 5 years with positive TRAb. The TCR library used RNA extracted from PBMCs. For TCR beta, libraries came from iRepertoire HTBI primers and Arm-PCR of CDR3 regions. TCRdb independently ran MiXCR on the multiplex PCR reads; one entry per CDR3 protein. The repertoire holds around 300,000 distinct CDR3 sequences, with more than 20% as singletons. This specimen consisted of peripheral blood mononuclear cells (PBMCs), obtained when the disease was refractory, from a patient treated with antithyroid drugs. The receptors stem from a female donor with Graves disease.

For this clonotype: A junction boundary mismatches the germline segment, possibly from a read error. The chain has TRBV19 and TRBJ2-5; 8 bases map to TRBD2. The CDR3 covers 17 residues. Germline V lookup: CDR1 LNHDA, CDR2 SQIVND (reference sequence). The CDR3 spells CAGSPGRASLRQETQYF. The CDR3 DNA sequence: TGTGCCGGTAGTCCCGGGAGGGCCAGTTTGAGACAAGAGACCCAGTACTTC.

At least ten counts were recorded for this clonotype. V gene TRBV11-2 combines with J gene TRBJ1-4; a weak D match, TRBD1 (5 bases). The ends were cut back, 3 bases at V and 8 bases at J, with 10 bases in the middle. This CDR3 comprises 13 residues. The germline gives CDR1 SGHAT, CDR2 FQNNGV. This chain's CDR3 is CASSLGELEKLFF. The DNA of the CDR3 is TGTGCCAGCAGCTTGGGGGAATTAGAAAAACTGTTTTTT.

This chain joins TRBV10-3 and TRBJ1-2, with D perhaps matching TRBD1 (6 bases). The CDR3 extends over 12 amino acids. Trimming took off 2 bases at V and 6 bases at J, with 7 bases between the two ends. From germline, CDR1 is ENHRY and CDR2 SYGVKD. The CDR3 DNA sequence: TGTGCCATCAGTGAGGCAGGGGATGGCTACACCTTC. Translation: CAISEAGDGYTF.

This clonotype was observed at least ten times. The genes are TRBV10-3 and TRBJ2-7; unclear D gene. Germline CDR1 reads ENHRY; CDR2 reads SYGVKD. The CDR3 length is 13 residues. V was cut by 2 bases and J by 0 bases, with 5 bases left in between. The CDR3 DNA sequence: TGTGCCATCAGTGAGACAGACTCCTACGAGCAGTACTTC. It yields the protein CAISETDSYEQYF.

The chain couples TRBV15 to TRBJ1-6, with D possibly matching TRBD1 (6 bases). Trimming stripped 0 bases from V and 2 bases from J, with 14 bases between. CDR3 length equals 18 residues. Germline V lookup: CDR1 LNHNV, CDR2 YYDKDF (reference sequence). CDR3 sequence: CATSRDGTGYTYNSPLHF. In nucleotides, the CDR3 is TGTGCCACCAGCAGAGATGGAACAGGGTACACCTATAATTCACCCCTCCACTTT.

This clonotype was seen repeatedly, ten times or more. The rearrangement joins TRBV20-1 to TRBJ1-5; no definite D call. V was trimmed by 6 bases and J by 2 bases, leaving 23 bases between them. Germline CDR1 DFQATT, CDR2 SNEGSKA (reference sequence). The CDR3 has 17 amino acids. CDR3 sequence (DNA): TGCAGTGCCGGGAACTCCCACTTGGGATATGGCAATCAGCCCCAGCATTTT. It codes for CSAGNSHLGYGNQPQHF.

This clonotype was observed many times. In DNA, the CDR3 is TGTGCCAGCAGTCCGGGACAGTATAATTCACCCCTCCACTTT. Amino acid sequence: CASSPGQYNSPLHF. The chain uses TRBV28 and TRBJ1-6, with 7 nucleotides matching TRBD1. The V gene end was trimmed by 5 bases and the J gene end by 4 bases; junction bases not matched to a gene: 2. This CDR3 has 14 amino acids. Germline loops: CDR1 MDHEN, CDR2 SYDVKM.

This clonotype came up many times. The V gene is TRBV3-1, the J gene TRBJ1-2; the D is unclear. From germline, CDR1 is LGHDT and CDR2 YNNKEL (reference sequence). CDR3 size: 13 residues. Between the trimmed V and J ends, which lost 3 bases and 7 bases, there was a span of 12 bases. The CDR3 DNA is TGTGCCAGCAGCCAGCGCGCCGACCTTGGCTACACCTTC. Translating it yields CASSQRADLGYTF. The entire variable domain, with the rest obtained from reference TRBV3-1 and TRBJ1-2, is as follows: DTAVSQTPKYLVTQMGNDKSIKCEQNLGHDTMYWYKQDSKKFLKIMFSYNNKELIINETVPNRFSPKSPDKAHLNLHINSLELGDSAVYFCASSQRADLGYTFGSGTRLTVV.

The chain carries TRBV6-1 and TRBJ2-5; possibly TRBD2 for D (6 bases). Germline V gene lookup returns CDR1 MNHNS and CDR2 SASEGT. V was clipped by 6 bases and J by 1 base, with 15 bases between them. This CDR3 comprises 15 residues. The CDR3 loop is CASSPDAGIQETQYF. The CDR3 coding sequence is TGTGCCAGCAGCCCCGACGCGGGGATCCAAGAGACCCAGTACTTC.

This clonotype was seen a few times. The genes are TRBV7-2 and TRBJ2-7, with 10 bases aligning to TRBD1. CDR1 and CDR2 from the germline V gene are SGHTA and FQGNSA. The CDR3 totals 15 residues. The V gene end was trimmed by 5 bases and the J gene end by 3 bases; junction bases not matched to a gene: 7. For the CDR3, the DNA is TGTGCCAGCAGCCATAAGGACAGGGGGTTCTACGAGCAGTACTTC. Translating it yields CASSHKDRGFYEQYF.

At least ten counts were recorded for this clonotype. The chain joins TRBV6-2 or TRBV6-3 to TRBJ2-7; D is uncertain. CDR1 MNHEY and CDR2 SVGEGT come from the germline V gene. The CDR3 has 13 residues. V lost 3 bases and J 2 bases, leaving 8 bases between the germline ends. CDR3 protein: CASSYDGTYEQYF. The CDR3 coding sequence is TGTGCCAGCAGTTATGACGGAACCTACGAGCAGTACTTC.

This clonotype was counted between two and nine times. The chain joins TRBV12-3 or TRBV12-4 to TRBJ1-6; tentatively, D is TRBD1 (6 bases). Trimming left V 3 bases short and J 14 bases short, with 14 bases between. The CDR3 is 13 residues long. CDR3 nucleotides: TGTGCCAGCAGTTTGAGGACAGAGGGAGCCCTCCACTTT. Residues: CASSLRTEGALHF.

The rearrangement joins TRBV20-1 to TRBJ1-3, with D possibly TRBD1 on 5 matching bases. In germline, CDR1 is DFQATT, CDR2 SNEGSKA (reference sequence). V was shortened by 2 bases and J by 2 bases, with 10 bases between the two germline ends. This CDR3 comprises 14 residues. The CDR3 region is CSARLGEAGNTIYF. In nucleotides, the CDR3 is TGCAGTGCTAGACTGGGGGAGGCTGGAAACACCATATATTTT.

V is TRBV4-1 and J is TRBJ2-2; either TRBD1 or TRBD2 may fit D (5 bases each). The germline CDR1 and CDR2 sequences are MGHRA and YSYEKL. This CDR3 has 17 amino acids. V lost 2 bases, J lost 7 bases, and 20 bases lay in between. The CDR3, as DNA: TGCGCCAGCAGCCAACCTTGGAGGACAAGAGTGGACGGGGAGCTGTTTTTT. As protein: CASSQPWRTRVDGELFF.

This clonotype showed up just a few times. The J gene is TRBJ2-5, the V gene TRBV5-5, with 12 nucleotides matching TRBD2. The junction had 2 bases not matched to a gene; V was cut back by 1 base and J by 4 bases. Per the germline V gene, CDR1 is SGHKS and CDR2 is YYEKEE (reference sequence). The CDR3 consists of 15 residues. CDR3 in amino acids: CASSLLTSGGETQYF. The DNA for the CDR3 is TGTGCCAGCAGCTTGTTGACTAGCGGGGGAGAGACCCAGTACTTC.

The rearrangement links TRBV7-3 to TRBJ2-1, with 7 bases identical to TRBD1. This CDR3 is 15 amino acids long. Germline values: CDR1 SGHTA, CDR2 FQGTGA. V shed 5 bases, J shed 0 bases, and the junction held 4 bases outside the gene matches. This CDR3 reads CASSVTGISYNEQFF. The CDR3 DNA reads as TGTGCCAGCAGCGTGACAGGGATCTCCTACAATGAGCAGTTCTTC.

This clonotype has a count of ten or more. The chain combines TRBV7-2 with TRBJ2-7; possibly TRBD2 for D (5 bases). Looked up from germline, CDR1 is SGHTA and CDR2 is FQGNSA. The CDR3 loop spans 14 amino acids. Between the trimmed V and J ends, which lost 7 bases and 2 bases, there was a span of 15 bases. CDR3 protein: CASTGGPVPYEQYF. The CDR3 DNA is TGTGCCAGCACCGGAGGTCCGGTCCCCTACGAGCAGTACTTC.

This clonotype was observed a few times. The chain employs TRBV30 and TRBJ2-7; D might be TRBD1 (6 bases). Trimming shortened V by 4 bases and J by 5 bases, and 15 bases separated the two germline ends. This CDR3 spans 13 amino acids. The germline gives CDR1 GTSNPN, CDR2 SVGIG (reference sequence). The DNA for the CDR3 is TGTGCCTGGAAACAATACAGGGAAAACGAGCAGTACTTC. Protein: CAWKQYRENEQYF.

Concerning this clonotype itself: It may be a read error: a sequence one base away is much more abundant. The V and J genes are TRBV15 and TRBJ2-7, with 9 bases that match TRBD1. Germline V lookup: CDR1 LNHNV, CDR2 YYDKDF (reference sequence). The CDR3 extends over 15 amino acids. Written as DNA, the CDR3 is TGTGCCGCCAGCAGCCGGACGGACAGGGGCCACGAGCGGTACTTC. It is translated as CAASSRTDRGHERYF. The full variable domain, with the rest looked up from reference TRBV15 and TRBJ2-7, is DAMVIQNPRYQVTQFGKPVTLSCSQTLNHNVMYWYQQKSSQAPKLLFHYYDKDFNNEADTPDNFQSRRPNTSFCFLDIRSPGLGDTAMYLCAASSRTDRGHERYFGPGTRLTVT.